A single T cell receptor beta chain is shown here with its context. This specimen belongs to a study of blood T cell repertoires in COVID-19. Data came from immunoSEQ multiplex PCR; TCRdb stores just in-frame clones and leaves some out. The data contain about 350,000 clones, about 87% of them seen just once; the ten biggest clones take up around 10%. Sequencing was carried out using peripheral blood. This TCR derives from a man younger than 40 with COVID-19, enrolled during active disease.

The CDR3 DNA is TGTGCCAGCAGCTCCGGGACTAGCGGGGCCGGGGAGCTGTTTTTT. Residues: CASSSGTSGAGELFF. The rearrangement links TRBV7-3 to TRBJ2-2; TRBD2 aligns across 13 bases. The CDR3 extends over 15 amino acids. Germline values: CDR1 SGHTA, CDR2 FQGTGA. Unmatched junction bases numbered 2, after V lost 4 bases and J lost 6 bases.